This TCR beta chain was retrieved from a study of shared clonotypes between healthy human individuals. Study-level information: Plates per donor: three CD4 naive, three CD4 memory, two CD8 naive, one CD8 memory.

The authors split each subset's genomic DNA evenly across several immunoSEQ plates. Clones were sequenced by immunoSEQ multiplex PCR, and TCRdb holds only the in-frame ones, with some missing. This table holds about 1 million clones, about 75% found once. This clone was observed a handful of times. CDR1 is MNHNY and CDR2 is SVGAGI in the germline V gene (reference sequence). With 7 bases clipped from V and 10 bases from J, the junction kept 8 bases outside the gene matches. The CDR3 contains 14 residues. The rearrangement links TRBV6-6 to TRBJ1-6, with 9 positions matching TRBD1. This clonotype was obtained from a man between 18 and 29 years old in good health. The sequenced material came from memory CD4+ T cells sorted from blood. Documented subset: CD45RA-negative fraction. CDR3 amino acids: CASTRQGDGSPLHF. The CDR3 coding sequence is TGTGCCAGCACCCGACAGGGGGACGGCTCACCCCTCCACTTT.